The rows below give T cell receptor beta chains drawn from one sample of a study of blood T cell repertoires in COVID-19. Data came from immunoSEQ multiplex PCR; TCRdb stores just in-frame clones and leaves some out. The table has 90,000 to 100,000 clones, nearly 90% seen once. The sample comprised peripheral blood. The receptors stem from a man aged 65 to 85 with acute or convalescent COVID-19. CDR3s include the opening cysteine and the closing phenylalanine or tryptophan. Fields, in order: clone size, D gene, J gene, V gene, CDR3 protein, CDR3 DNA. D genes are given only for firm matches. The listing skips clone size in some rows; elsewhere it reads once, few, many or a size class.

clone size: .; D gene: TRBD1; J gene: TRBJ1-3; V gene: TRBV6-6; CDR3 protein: CASSPGAWTGAGNTIYF; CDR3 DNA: TGTGCCAGCAGTCCCGGGGCTTGGACAGGGGCTGGAAACACCATATATTTT
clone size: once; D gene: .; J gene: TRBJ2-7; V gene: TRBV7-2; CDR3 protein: CASSYTTGFYEQYF; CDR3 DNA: TGTGCCAGCAGCTATACAACAGGGTTCTACGAGCAGTATTTC
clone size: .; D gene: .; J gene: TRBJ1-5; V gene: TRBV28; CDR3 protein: CASTGLTGEVGQPQHF; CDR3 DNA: TGTGCCAGCACCGGACTAACAGGAGAAGTGGGTCAGCCCCAGCATTTT
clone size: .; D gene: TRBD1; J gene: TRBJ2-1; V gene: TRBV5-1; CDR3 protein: CASSLGQGTNEQFF; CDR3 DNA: TGCGCCAGCAGCTTGGGACAGGGGACCAATGAGCAGTTCTTC
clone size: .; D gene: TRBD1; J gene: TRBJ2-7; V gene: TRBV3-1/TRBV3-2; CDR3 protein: CASSQQTTGAHEQYF; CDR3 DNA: TGTGCCAGCAGCCAACAAACGACAGGGGCCCACGAGCAGTACTTC
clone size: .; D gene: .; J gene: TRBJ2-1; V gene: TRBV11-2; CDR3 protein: CASTGGGEGYPLNNEQFF; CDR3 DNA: TGTGCCAGCACCGGTGGGGGCGAAGGGTACCCCCTTAACAATGAGCAGTTCTTC
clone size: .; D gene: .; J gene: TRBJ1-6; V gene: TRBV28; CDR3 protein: CATDIGGLYSPLHF; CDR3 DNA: TGTGCCACCGACATAGGGGGACTATATTCACCCCTCCACTTT
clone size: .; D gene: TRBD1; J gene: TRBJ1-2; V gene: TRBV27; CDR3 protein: CASSLSSPRQGFGYTF; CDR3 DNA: TGTGCCAGCAGTTTATCGTCCCCCAGACAGGGATTTGGCTACACCTTC
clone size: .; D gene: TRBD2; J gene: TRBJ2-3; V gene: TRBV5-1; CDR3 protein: CASSLARTSGGSTDTQYF; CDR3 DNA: TGCGCCAGCAGCTTGGCACGGACTAGCGGGGGGAGCACAGATACGCAGTATTTT
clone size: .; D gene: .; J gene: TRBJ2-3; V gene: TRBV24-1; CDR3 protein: CATSDPSWGGTDTQYF; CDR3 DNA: TGTGCCACCAGTGATCCCTCCTGGGGAGGCACAGATACGCAGTATTTT
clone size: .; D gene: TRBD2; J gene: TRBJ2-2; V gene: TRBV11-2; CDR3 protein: CASSLVAGGQAGELFF; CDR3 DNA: TGTGCCAGCAGCTTAGTGGCGGGGGGCCAGGCCGGGGAGCTGTTTTTT
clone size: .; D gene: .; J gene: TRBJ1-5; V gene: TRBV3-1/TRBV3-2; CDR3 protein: CASSQDYSNQPQHF; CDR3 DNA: TGTGCCAGCAGCCAAGATTATAGCAATCAGCCCCAGCATTTT
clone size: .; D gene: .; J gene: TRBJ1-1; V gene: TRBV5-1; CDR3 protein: CASSIGDRRLNTEAFF; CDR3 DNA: TGCGCCAGCAGCATTGGAGATAGACGGTTGAACACTGAAGCTTTCTTT
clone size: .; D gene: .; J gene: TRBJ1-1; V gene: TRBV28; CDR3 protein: CASNGLGTEAFF; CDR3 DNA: TGTGCCAGCAATGGGCTTGGCACTGAAGCTTTCTTT
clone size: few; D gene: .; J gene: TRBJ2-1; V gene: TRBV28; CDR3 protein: CASSLWDSTYNEQFF; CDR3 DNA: TGTGCCAGCAGTTTATGGGACAGCACCTACAATGAGCAGTTCTTC
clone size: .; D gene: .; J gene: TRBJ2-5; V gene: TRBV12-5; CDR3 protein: CASGPGGTTQETQYF; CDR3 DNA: TGTGCTAGTGGCCCTGGGGGGACCACTCAAGAGACCCAGTACTTC
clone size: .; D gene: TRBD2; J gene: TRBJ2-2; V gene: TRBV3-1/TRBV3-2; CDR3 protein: CASRQVAGGPFGELFF; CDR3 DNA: TGTGCCAGCAGGCAGGTCGCGGGGGGGCCGTTCGGGGAGCTGTTTTTT
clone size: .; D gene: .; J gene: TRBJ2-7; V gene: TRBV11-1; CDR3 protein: CASSFDGVDYEQYF; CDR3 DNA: TGTGCCAGCAGCTTTGACGGGGTGGACTACGAGCAGTACTTC
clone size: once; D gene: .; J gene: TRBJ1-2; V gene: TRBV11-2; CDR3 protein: CASSPHRDNYGYTF; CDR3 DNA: TGTGCCAGCAGCCCACACAGGGATAACTATGGCTACACCTTC
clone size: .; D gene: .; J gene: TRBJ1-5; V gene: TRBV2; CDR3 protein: CASSVAAATLAGNQPQHF; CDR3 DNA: TGTGCCAGCAGTGTCGCGGCAGCGACTCTAGCTGGGAATCAGCCCCAGCATTTT
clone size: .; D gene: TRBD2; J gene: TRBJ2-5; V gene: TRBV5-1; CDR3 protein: CASSFVPGLAGGPETQYF; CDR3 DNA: TGCGCCAGCAGCTTCGTCCCGGGACTAGCGGGGGGGCCTGAGACCCAGTACTTC
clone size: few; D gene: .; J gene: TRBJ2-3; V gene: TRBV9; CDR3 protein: CASSVGSPGTQYF; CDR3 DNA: TGTGCCAGCAGCGTAGGTTCACCCGGTACGCAGTATTTT
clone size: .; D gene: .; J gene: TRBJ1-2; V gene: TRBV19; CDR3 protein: CASSRPGENAGGYTF; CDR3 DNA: TGTGCCAGTAGCAGGCCGGGAGAAAATGCGGGAGGCTACACCTTC
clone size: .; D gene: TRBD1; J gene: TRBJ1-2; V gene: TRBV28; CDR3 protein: CASSDRGNYGYTF; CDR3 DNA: TGTGCCAGCAGTGACAGGGGAAACTATGGCTACACCTTC
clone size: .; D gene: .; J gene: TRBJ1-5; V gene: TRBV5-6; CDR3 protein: CASSLGQYSNQPQHF; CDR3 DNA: TGTGCCAGCAGCTTGGGACAGTATAGCAATCAGCCCCAGCATTTT
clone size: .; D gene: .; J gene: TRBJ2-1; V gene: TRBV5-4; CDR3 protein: CASSPSPMSGEQFF; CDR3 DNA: TGTGCCAGCAGCCCGTCTCCCATGAGCGGTGAGCAGTTCTTC
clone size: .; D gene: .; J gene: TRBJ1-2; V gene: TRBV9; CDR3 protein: CASSVATGNYGYTF; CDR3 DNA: TGTGCCAGCAGCGTAGCCACAGGTAACTATGGCTACACCTTC
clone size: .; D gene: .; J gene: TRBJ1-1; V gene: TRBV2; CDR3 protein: CASSESPRPENTEAFF; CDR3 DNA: TGTGCCAGCAGTGAGTCCCCCAGGCCCGAGAACACTGAAGCTTTCTTT
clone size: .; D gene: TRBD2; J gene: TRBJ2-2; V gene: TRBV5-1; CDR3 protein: CASSLVAGGTGELFF; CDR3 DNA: TGCGCCAGCAGCTTGGTCGCGGGGGGCACCGGGGAGCTGTTTTTT
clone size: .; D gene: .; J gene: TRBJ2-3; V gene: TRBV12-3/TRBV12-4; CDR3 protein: CASSRLADTQYF; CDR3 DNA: TGTGCCAGCAGTCGACTAGCAGATACGCAGTATTTT
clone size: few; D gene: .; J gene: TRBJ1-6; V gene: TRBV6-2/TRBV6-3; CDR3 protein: CASSYSGEGSPLHF; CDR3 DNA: TGTGCCAGCAGTTACTCAGGGGAAGGGTCACCCCTCCACTTT
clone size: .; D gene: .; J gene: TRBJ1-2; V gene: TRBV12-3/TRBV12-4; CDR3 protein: CASSLGRYGYTF; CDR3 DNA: TGTGCCAGCAGTTTAGGTCGCTATGGCTACACCTTC
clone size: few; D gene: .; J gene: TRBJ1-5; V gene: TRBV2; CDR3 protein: CASGRESPNSNQPQHF; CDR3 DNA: TGTGCCAGCGGCCGGGAGAGTCCAAATAGCAATCAGCCCCAGCATTTT
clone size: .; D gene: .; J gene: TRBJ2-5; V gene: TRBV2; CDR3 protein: CASSEDLQETQYF; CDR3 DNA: TGTGCCAGCAGTGAAGACTTACAAGAGACCCAGTACTTC
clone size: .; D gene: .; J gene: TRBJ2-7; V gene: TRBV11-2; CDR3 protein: CASSLGRGTRSYEQYF; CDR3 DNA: TGTGCCAGCAGCTTAGGTCGAGGGACTCGGTCCTACGAGCAGTACTTC
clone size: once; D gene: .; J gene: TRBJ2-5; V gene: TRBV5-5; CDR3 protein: CASLSKETQYF; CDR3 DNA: TGTGCCAGCCTATCGAAAGAGACCCAGTACTTC
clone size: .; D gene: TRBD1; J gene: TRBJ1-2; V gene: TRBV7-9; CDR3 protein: CASSPWTGYMGYGYTF; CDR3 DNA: TGTGCCAGCAGCCCCTGGACAGGGTACATGGGCTATGGCTACACCTTC